These 6 T cell receptor beta chains were all obtained from the same sample, sequenced in a study of cytomegalovirus exposure and HLA in healthy donors. Method: immunoSEQ multiplex PCR; TCRdb's copy keeps in-frame clones and lacks some. Of roughly 62,000 clones in the sample, around 94% were seen once. The sequenced sample consisted of PBMCs. These receptor sequences come from a man aged 18-30 years in good health and CMV-seronegative.

V gene TRBV18 combines with J gene TRBJ2-2, with D perhaps matching TRBD1 (6 bases). Germline V lookup: CDR1 KGHSH, CDR2 LQKENI. The CDR3 covers 13 residues. V was trimmed by 1 base and J by 7 bases, leaving 7 bases between them. The CDR3: CASSPQQGGELFF. The CDR3 DNA reads TGTGCCAGCTCACCACAACAGGGCGGGGAGCTGTTTTTT.

Only one count was recorded for this clone. The rearrangement joins TRBV28 to TRBJ2-2; maybe TRBD2 (5 bases). V was cut by 1 base and J by 7 bases, with 7 bases left in between. The germline CDR1 and CDR2 sequences are MDHEN and SYDVKM. The CDR3 is made up of 13 amino acids. The chain's CDR3 is CASSLYTSGELFF. The CDR3 coding sequence is TGTGCCAGCAGTTTATATACTAGCGGGGAGCTGTTTTTT.

The rearrangement uses TRBV6-1 and TRBJ1-5; no clear D gene. Trimming took 1 base from V and 5 from J, leaving 12 bases between them. This CDR3 region has 15 residues. Germline V gene lookup returns CDR1 MNHNS and CDR2 SASEGT. CDR3 sequence reads: CASSEGTRRDQPQHF. DNA for the CDR3: TGTGCCAGCAGTGAAGGAACGCGGCGGGATCAGCCCCAGCATTTT.

This chain connects TRBV6-6 to TRBJ2-2; TRBD2 is a possible D gene (5 bases). Trimming removed 7 bases at V and 2 bases at J, with 11 bases between. Per the germline V gene, CDR1 is MNHNY and CDR2 is SVGAGI (reference sequence). This CDR3 contains 14 residues. CDR3 loop: CASTDSANTGELFF. The CDR3 region has the DNA TGTGCCAGCACGGATAGCGCAAACACCGGGGAGCTGTTTTTT.

The chain is built from TRBV7-3 and TRBJ2-1; 12 bases map to TRBD2. The CDR3 runs 19 residues. Germline assignment: CDR1 SGHTA and CDR2 FQGTGA. The junction had 12 bases not matched to a gene; V was cut back by 2 bases and J by 4 bases. The CDR3 is CASSLSPSGRAGGYNEQFF. The CDR3, as DNA: TGTGCCAGCAGCTTATCCCCTAGCGGGAGGGCTGGGGGTTACAATGAGCAGTTCTTC. Together with reference TRBV7-3 and TRBJ2-1, the CDR3 gives the full variable domain: GAGVSQTPSNKVTEKGKYVELRCDPISGHTALYWYRQSLGQGPEFLIYFQGTGAADDSGLPNDRFFAVRPEGSVSTLKIQRTERGDSAVYLCASSLSPSGRAGGYNEQFFGPGTRLTVL.

CDR3 DNA: TGTGCCATCAGTGAGTCCCCCTTGGACAGGGGGCGTCTCGGGGAGCTGTTTTTT. Translation: CAISESPLDRGRLGELFF. The chain is built from TRBV10-3 and TRBJ2-2, with 11 bases lining up with TRBD1. Germline values: CDR1 ENHRY, CDR2 SYGVKD. V was pared by 0 bases and J by 7 bases, with 10 bases of the junction left unmatched. There are 18 residues in the CDR3.